Following are 9 T cell receptor beta chains from one sample sequenced in a study of T cells expressing NK-cell markers. After re-calling the 5' RACE reads, TCRdb lists one entry per CDR3 protein, DNA absent. The table lists fewer than 400,000 distinct CDR3 sequences. Sequenced sample: blood T cells: a sorted CD56 or NKG2C T cell subset, CD4+ or CD8+ T cells, or bulk PBMC T cells (not recorded which). Receptor source: a woman between 50 and 59 years old in good health.

The chain links TRBV12-3 or TRBV12-4 to TRBJ1-5; checking the TCRdb D call of TRBD1 is not possible without DNA. The CDR3 loop spans 13 amino acids. CDR3 sequence reads: CASSGTAHQPQHF.

The chain combines TRBV10-3 with TRBJ2-5; without DNA, the TCRdb call of TRBD1 cannot be checked. Germline V gene data show CDR1 as ENHRY and CDR2 as SYGVKD. The CDR3 consists of 15 residues. The CDR3 spells CAISEGAVSQETQYF.

V gene TRBV11-3 combines with J gene TRBJ2-3. From germline, CDR1 is SGHNT and CDR2 YENEEA. This CDR3 has 15 residues. This CDR3 is CASSSSGPSTDTQYF. Based on the CDR3 plus reference TRBV11-3 and TRBJ2-3, the full variable domain is EAGVVQSPRYKIIEKKQPVAFWCNPISGHNTLYWYLQNLGQGPELLIRYENEEAVDDSQLPKDRFSAERLKGVDSTLKIQPAELGDSAVYLCASSSSGPSTDTQYFGPGTRLTVL.

This chain connects TRBV5-1 to TRBJ2-2; the D call from TCRdb, TRBD1, cannot be confirmed without DNA. The CDR3 sequence is 15 residues long. Germline V lookup: CDR1 SGHRS, CDR2 YFSETQ. CDR3 region: CASSFTGPNTGELFF.

The V and J genes are TRBV7-9 and TRBJ2-1; TCRdb reports TRBD1, a call that lacks DNA to check it against. CDR3 length: 17 amino acids. Germline V gene lookup returns CDR1 SEHNR and CDR2 FQNEAQ (reference sequence). CDR3 region: CASSLRGTGSLDNEQFF.

V usage is TRBV4-1 and J usage is TRBJ1-4; the D call from TCRdb, TRBD1, cannot be confirmed without DNA. CDR1 and CDR2 (germline): MGHRA, YSYEKL. This CDR3 spans 17 amino acids. The CDR3 is CASSPGTGTLANEKLFF.

The chain employs TRBV25-1 and TRBJ1-5; the TRBD1 assignment by TCRdb is unverifiable without DNA. The CDR3 sequence is 16 residues long. Per germline, CDR1 MGHDK and CDR2 SYGVNS. The CDR3 loop is CASSVGVGRGNQPQHF.

This chain joins TRBV10-3 and TRBJ2-6; the TCRdb call, TRBD1, lacks DNA for checking. Germline CDR1 reads ENHRY; CDR2 reads SYGVKD. The CDR3 length is 16 residues. CDR3 residues: CAINKDLSSGANVLTF.

The chain employs TRBV29-1 and TRBJ2-1; TCRdb indicates TRBD2, and absent DNA this call remains unverified. The CDR3 runs to 15 residues. Germline lookup yields CDR1 SQVTM and CDR2 ANQGSEA. The CDR3 reads CSVAKRDLSYNEQFF.